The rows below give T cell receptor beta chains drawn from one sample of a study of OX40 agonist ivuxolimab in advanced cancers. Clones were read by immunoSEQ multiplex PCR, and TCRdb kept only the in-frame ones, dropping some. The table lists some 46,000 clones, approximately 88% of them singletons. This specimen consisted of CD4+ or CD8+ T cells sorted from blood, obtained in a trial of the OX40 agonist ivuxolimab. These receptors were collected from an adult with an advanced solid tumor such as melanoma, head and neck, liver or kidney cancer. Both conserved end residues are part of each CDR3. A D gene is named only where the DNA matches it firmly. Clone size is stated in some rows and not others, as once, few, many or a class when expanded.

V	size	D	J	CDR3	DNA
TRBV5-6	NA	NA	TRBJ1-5	CASSLAWGSGNQPQHF	TGTGCCAGCAGCTTGGCCTGGGGTTCGGGCAATCAGCCCCAGCATTTT
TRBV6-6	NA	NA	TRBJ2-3	CASRVSGTDTQYF	TGTGCCAGCAGGGTTAGTGGTACAGATACGCAGTATTTT
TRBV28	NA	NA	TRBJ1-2	CASSLFSHHGGYTF	TGTGCCAGCAGTTTATTTTCTCATCATGGGGGCTACACCTTC
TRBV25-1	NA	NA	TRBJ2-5	CAPAPGDRETQYF	TGTGCCCCCGCCCCCGGGGATCGGGAGACCCAGTACTTC
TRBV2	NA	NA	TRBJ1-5	CASSRGGSNQPQHF	TGTGCCAGCAGCCGGGGGGGTAGCAATCAGCCCCAGCATTTT
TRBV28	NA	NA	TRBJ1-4	CASSLSTNEKLFF	TGTGCCAGCAGTTTATCAACTAATGAAAAACTGTTTTTT
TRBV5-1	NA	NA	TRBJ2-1	CASSLGQSVPSNEQFF	TGCGCCAGCAGCTTGGGCCAGTCGGTCCCATCCAATGAGCAGTTCTTC
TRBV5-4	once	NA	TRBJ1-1	CASSLGVARANTEAFF	TGTGCCAGCAGCTTGGGGGTGGCGCGAGCGAACACTGAAGCTTTCTTT
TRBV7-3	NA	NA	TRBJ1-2	CASSLSPESGYTF	TGTGCCAGCAGCTTAAGTCCGGAGAGTGGCTACACCTTC
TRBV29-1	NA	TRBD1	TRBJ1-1	CSVEDRVGEAFF	TGCAGCGTTGAGGACAGGGTGGGGGAAGCTTTCTTT
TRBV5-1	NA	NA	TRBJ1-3	CASSALATYSGNTIYF	TGCGCCAGCAGCGCCCTCGCTACATACTCTGGAAACACCATATATTTT
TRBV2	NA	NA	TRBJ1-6	CASSSGNSPLHF	TGTGCCAGCAGTTCAGGGAATTCACCCCTCCACTTT
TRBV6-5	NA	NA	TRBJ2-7	CASSTPGLTYEQYF	TGTGCCAGCAGTACCCCTGGGCTCACCTACGAGCAGTACTTC
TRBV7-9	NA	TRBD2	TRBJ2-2	CASSLLAVNTGELFF	TGTGCCAGCAGTTTACTAGCGGTGAACACCGGGGAGCTGTTTTTT
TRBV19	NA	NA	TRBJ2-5	CASSMGTVQENQYF	TGTGCCAGTAGTATGGGGACTGTTCAGGAGAACCAGTACTTC
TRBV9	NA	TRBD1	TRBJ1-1	CASSAPGDRGKMNTEAFF	TGTGCCAGCAGCGCCCCTGGGGACAGGGGAAAAATGAACACTGAAGCTTTCTTT
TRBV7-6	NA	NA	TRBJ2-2	CASSLSPGEGRAGELFF	TGTGCCAGCAGCTTATCCCCCGGGGAAGGGCGGGCCGGGGAGCTGTTTTTT
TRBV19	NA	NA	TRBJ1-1	CASSFVNTEAFF	TGTGCCAGTAGTTTTGTGAACACTGAAGCTTTCTTT